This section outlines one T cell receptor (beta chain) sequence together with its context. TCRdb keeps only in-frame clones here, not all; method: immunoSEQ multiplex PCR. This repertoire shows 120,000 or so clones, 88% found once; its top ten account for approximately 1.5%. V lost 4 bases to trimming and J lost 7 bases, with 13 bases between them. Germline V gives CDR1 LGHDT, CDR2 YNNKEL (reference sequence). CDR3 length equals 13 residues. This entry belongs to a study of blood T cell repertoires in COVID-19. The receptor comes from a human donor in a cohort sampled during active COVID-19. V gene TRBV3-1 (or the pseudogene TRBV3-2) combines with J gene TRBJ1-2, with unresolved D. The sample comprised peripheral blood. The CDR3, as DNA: TGTGCCAGCAGCCTTCGAGAGGATCCTGGCTACACCTTC. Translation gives CASSLREDPGYTF.